The 2 T cell receptor beta chains below all came from one sample that was sequenced in a study of monozygotic twins with inflammatory bowel disease. TCRdb reprocessed the 5' RACE reads and keeps a single row for each CDR3 protein, giving no DNA. This repertoire includes approximately 300,000 distinct CDR3 sequences. Sequencing input: blood. The source is a human donor with ulcerative colitis or Crohn's disease, or a healthy co-twin of an affected twin (not recorded which).

The V gene is TRBV7-8, the J gene TRBJ2-1; TCRdb calls TRBD1, which cannot be checked without DNA. Looked up from germline, CDR1 is SGHVS and CDR2 is FQNEAQ. The CDR3 has 14 amino acids. CDR3 sequence: CASSLQGQSNEQFF.

This chain joins TRBV2 and TRBJ1-5; the D call from TCRdb, TRBD1, cannot be confirmed without DNA. CDR1 and CDR2 (germline): SNHLY, FYNNEI. The length of the CDR3 is 14 residues. The CDR3 sequence: CASSPGTPYQPQHF.